This T cell receptor (beta chain) derives from a study of CD4 T cells in relation to SARS-CoV-2 and coronaviruses. In the study overall: TCR beta CDR3s were sequenced after 10-day antigen culture of PBMCs. Study-wide results and limits: This crossreactivity analysis covered spike protein alone, no other viral proteins. In 55% to 75% of donors, memory CD4+ clonotypes crossrecognized SARS-CoV-2 and at least one common cold coronavirus spike.

Generated by immunoSEQ multiplex PCR, the TCRdb table keeps only in-frame clones and is missing some. Among about 37,000 clones listed, approximately 82% were seen once. Naive or memory CD4+ cells were cultured 1:1 with T cell-depleted PBMCs plus CEF. About this clone itself: Its cognate antigen is unknown.

This TCR was recovered from an adult with COVID-19. The sequencing input was naive CD4+ T cells from PBMCs, cultured in vitro. The subset was: naive CD4+ T cells isolated by negative enrichment.

The CDR3 DNA is TGTGCCAGTAGTCCCAGGGGGGCCCAAGAGACCCAGTACTTC. This translates into CASSPRGAQETQYF. V and J are TRBV19 and TRBJ2-5; D is possibly TRBD1 (7 bases). The CDR3 consists of 14 residues. From germline, CDR1 is LNHDA and CDR2 SQIVND (reference sequence). V shed 5 bases and J shed 1 base, with 11 bases lying between them.